Detailed here is one TCR beta chain. What it binds is not known. Quantitative barcoded 5'-RACE was used to prepare TCR beta libraries. TCRdb re-analysed the 5' RACE reads in MiXCR, keeping a single row per CDR3 protein. Here the sample spans about 390,000 distinct CDR3 sequences, about 22% being singletons. This sample is drawn from a study of CD8 T cells in ankylosing spondylitis. Regarding the study as a whole: A TCR beta motif of under 10 highly homologous variants appeared characteristic of ankylosing spondylitis blood.

CDR3 size: 18 residues. Germline V lookup: CDR1 SGHRS, CDR2 YFSETQ. V trimming: 4 bases; J trimming: 0 bases; junction bases outside the gene matches: 10. This TCR was sampled from a male donor with ankylosing spondylitis. The genes are TRBV5-1 and TRBJ2-7; TRBD2 agrees at 13 bases. Material: blood, either unsorted or a sorted T cell fraction (not recorded which). CDR3 DNA: TGCGCCAGCAGCCCCTGGACTAGCGGGAGAGGGGCCTCCTACGAGCAGTACTTC. Translation: CASSPWTSGRGASYEQYF.